This TCR beta chain was retrieved from a study of blood T cell repertoires in COVID-19. For the study at large: Whether acute or convalescent, the COVID-19 samples came from the United States, Italy and Spain. T cells, B-cell-depleted T cells, or PBMCs supplied cDNA or gDNA.

CDR1 and CDR2 from the germline V gene are MNHNY and SVGAGI (reference sequence). The CDR3 has 13 residues. V was pared by 0 bases and J by 6 bases, with 8 bases between. In the study's own analysis: Nucleated cell number was recorded as an estimate derived from reference gene primer amplification. Sequencing was performed with immunoSEQ multiplex PCR; in TCRdb, only in-frame clones are kept and a portion is missing. That table supplies the V and J calls and clone size; D and trimming were determined from the DNA. The sample comprises 240,000 or so clones, around 79% of which are singletons, and 3% to 3.5% rests with the top ten.

The J gene is TRBJ1-1, the V gene TRBV6-6; D uncertain. Sequencing used peripheral blood. This TCR was recovered from a woman at least 80 years old with acute or convalescent COVID-19. In DNA, the CDR3 is TGTGCCAGCAGTTACTCTTCAGTGGCTGAAGCTTTCTTT. It yields the protein CASSYSSVAEAFF.